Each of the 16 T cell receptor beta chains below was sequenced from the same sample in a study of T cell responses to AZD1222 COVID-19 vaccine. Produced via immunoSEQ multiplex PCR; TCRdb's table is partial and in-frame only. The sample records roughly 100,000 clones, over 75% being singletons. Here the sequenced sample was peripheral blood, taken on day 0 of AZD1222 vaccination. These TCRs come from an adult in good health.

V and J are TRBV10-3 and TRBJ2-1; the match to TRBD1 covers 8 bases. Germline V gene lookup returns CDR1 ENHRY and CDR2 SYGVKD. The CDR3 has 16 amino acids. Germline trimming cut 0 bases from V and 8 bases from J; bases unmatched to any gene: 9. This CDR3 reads CAISESGGQGNYEQFF. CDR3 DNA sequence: TGTGCCATCAGTGAGTCTGGCGGACAGGGTAACTATGAGCAGTTCTTC.

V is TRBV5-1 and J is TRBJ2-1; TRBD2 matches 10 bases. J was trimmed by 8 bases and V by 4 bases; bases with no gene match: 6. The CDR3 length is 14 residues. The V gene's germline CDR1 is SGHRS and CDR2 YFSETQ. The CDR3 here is CASSPSGGADEQFF. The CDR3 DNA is TGCGCCAGCAGCCCAAGCGGGGGGGCAGATGAGCAGTTCTTC.

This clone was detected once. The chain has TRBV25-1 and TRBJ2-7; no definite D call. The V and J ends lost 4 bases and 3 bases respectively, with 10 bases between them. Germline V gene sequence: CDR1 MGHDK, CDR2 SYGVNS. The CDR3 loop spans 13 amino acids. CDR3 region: CASSAGDRYEQYF. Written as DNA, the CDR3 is TGTGCCAGCAGTGCAGGTGATCGCTACGAGCAGTACTTC.

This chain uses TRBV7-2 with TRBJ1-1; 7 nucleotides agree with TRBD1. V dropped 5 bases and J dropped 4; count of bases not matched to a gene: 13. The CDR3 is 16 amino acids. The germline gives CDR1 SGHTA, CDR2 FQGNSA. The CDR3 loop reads CASSGGAVQGGTEAFF. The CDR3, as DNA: TGTGCCAGCAGCGGCGGCGCAGTGCAGGGGGGCACTGAAGCTTTCTTT. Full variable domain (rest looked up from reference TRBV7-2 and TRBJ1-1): GAGVSQSPSNKVTEKGKDVELRCDPISGHTALYWYRQSLGQGLEFLIYFQGNSAPDKSGLPSDRFSAERTGGSVSTLTIQRTQQEDSAVYLCASSGGAVQGGTEAFFGQGTRLTVV.

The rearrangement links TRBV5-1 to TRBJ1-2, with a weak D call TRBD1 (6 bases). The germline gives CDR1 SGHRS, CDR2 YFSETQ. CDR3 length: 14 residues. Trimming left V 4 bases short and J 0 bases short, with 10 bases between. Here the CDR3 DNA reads TGCGCCAGCAGCACGGACAGATCTAACTATGGCTACACCTTC. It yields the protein CASSTDRSNYGYTF.

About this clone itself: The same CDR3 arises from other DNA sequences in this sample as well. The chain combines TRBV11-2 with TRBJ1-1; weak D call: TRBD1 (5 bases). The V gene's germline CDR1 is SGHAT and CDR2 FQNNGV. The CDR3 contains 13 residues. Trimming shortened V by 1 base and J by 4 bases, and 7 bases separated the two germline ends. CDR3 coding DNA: TGTGCCAGCAGCTTAGTGGGGGGCACTGAAGCTTTCTTT. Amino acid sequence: CASSLVGGTEAFF.

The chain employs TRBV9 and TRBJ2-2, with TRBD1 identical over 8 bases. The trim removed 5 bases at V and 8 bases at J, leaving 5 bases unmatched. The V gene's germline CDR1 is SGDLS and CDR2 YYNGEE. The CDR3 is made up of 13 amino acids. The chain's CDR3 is CASRGTGLGELFF. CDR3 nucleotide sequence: TGTGCCAGCAGAGGGACAGGATTGGGGGAGCTGTTTTTT. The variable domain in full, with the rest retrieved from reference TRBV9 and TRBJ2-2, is DSGVTQTPKHLITATGQRVTLRCSPRSGDLSVYWYQQSLDQGLQFLIQYYNGEERAKGNILERFSAQQFPDLHSELNLSSLELGDSALYFCASRGTGLGELFFGEGSRLTVL.

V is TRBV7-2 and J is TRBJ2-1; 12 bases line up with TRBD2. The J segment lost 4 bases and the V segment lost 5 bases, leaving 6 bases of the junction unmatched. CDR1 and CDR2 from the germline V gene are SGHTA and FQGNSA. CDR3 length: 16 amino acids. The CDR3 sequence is CASSPGLAGKYNEQFF. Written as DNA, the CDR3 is TGTGCCAGCAGCCCTGGACTAGCGGGGAAATACAATGAGCAGTTCTTC.

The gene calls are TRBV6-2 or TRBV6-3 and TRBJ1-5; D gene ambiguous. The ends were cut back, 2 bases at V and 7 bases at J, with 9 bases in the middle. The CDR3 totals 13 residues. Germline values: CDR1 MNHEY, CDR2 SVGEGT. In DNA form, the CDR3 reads TGTGCCAGCAGTTACCCCGGGCAGCAGCCCCAGCATTTT. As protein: CASSYPGQQPQHF.

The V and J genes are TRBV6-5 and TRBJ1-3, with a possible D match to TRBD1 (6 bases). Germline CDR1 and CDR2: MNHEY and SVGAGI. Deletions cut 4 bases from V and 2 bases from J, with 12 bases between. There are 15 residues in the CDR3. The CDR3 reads CASSSRGIAGNTIYF. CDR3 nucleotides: TGTGCCAGCAGTTCCAGGGGAATAGCTGGAAACACCATATATTTT.

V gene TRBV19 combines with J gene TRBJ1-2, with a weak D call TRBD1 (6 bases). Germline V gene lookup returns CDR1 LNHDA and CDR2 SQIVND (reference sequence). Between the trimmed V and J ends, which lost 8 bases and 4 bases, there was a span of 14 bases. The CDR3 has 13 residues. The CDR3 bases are TGTGCCAGTCAAGGGGGGGATTTCTATGGCTACACCTTC. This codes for CASQGGDFYGYTF.

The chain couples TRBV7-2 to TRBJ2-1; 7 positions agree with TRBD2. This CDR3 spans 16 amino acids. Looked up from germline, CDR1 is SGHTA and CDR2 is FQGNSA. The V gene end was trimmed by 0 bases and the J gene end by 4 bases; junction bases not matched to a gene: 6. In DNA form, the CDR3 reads TGTGCCAGCAGCTTAGCGGGTGGCGGGAGTTACAATGAGCAGTTCTTC. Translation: CASSLAGGGSYNEQFF.

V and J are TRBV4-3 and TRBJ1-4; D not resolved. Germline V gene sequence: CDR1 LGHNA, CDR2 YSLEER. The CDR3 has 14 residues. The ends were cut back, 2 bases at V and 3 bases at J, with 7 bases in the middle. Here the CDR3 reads CASSQLMSNEKLFF. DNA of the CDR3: TGCGCCAGCAGCCAACTAATGTCTAATGAAAAACTGTTTTTT.

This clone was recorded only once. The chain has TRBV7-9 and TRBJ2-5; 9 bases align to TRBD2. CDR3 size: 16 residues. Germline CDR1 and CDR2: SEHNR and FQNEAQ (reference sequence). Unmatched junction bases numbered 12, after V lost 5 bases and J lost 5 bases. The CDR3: CASSHSGRGVGETQYF. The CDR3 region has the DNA TGTGCCAGCAGCCATAGCGGGAGAGGAGTGGGTGAGACCCAGTACTTC.

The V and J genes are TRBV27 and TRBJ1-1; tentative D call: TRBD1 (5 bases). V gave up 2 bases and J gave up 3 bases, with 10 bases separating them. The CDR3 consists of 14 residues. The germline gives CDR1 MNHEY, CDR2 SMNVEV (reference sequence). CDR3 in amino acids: CASSLRGSYTEAFF. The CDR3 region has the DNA TGTGCCAGCAGTTTAAGGGGCTCATACACTGAAGCTTTCTTT.

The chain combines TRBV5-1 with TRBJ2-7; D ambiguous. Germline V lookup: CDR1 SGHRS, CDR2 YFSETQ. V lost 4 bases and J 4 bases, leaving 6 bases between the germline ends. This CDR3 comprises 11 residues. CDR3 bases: TGCGCCAGCAGCCAACAATACGAGCAGTACTTC. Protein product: CASSQQYEQYF. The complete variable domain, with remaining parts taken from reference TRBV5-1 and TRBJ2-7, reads KAGVTQTPRYLIKTRGQQVTLSCSPISGHRSVSWYQQTPGQGLQFLFEYFSETQRNKGNFPGRFSGRQFSNSRSEMNVSTLELGDSALYLCASSQQYEQYFGPGTRLTVT.